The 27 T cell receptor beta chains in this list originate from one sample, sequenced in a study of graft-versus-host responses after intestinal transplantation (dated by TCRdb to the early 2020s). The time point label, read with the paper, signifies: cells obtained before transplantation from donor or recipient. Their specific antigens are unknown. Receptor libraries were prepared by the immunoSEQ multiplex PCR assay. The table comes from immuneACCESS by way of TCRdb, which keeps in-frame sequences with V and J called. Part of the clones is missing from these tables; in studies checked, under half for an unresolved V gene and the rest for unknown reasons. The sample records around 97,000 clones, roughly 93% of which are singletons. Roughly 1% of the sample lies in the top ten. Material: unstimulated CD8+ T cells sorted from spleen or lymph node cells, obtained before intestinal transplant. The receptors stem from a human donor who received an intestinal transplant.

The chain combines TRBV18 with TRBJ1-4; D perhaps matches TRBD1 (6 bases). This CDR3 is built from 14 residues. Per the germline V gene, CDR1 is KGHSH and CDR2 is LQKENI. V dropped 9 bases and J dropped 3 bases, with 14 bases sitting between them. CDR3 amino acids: CASRGGGPNEKLFF. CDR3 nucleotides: TGTGCCAGTCGAGGGGGTGGACCTAATGAAAAACTGTTTTTT.

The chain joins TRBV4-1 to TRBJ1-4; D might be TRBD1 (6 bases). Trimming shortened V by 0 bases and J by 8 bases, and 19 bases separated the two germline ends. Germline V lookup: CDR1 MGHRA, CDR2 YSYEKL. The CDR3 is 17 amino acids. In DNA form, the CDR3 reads TGCGCCAGCAGCCAAGATCGCGTGAGGGGGAGCAGGGAAAAACTGTTTTTT. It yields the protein CASSQDRVRGSREKLFF.

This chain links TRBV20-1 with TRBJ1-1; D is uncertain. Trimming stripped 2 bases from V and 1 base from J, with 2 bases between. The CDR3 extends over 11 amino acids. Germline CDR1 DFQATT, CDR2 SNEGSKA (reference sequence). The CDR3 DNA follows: TGCAGTGCTAGAAAGAACACTGAAGCTTTCTTT. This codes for CSARKNTEAFF.

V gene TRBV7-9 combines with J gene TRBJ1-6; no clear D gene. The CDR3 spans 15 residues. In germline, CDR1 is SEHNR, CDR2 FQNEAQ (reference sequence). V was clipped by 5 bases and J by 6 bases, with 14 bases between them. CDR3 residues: CASSQRGRLNSPLHF. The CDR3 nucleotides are TGTGCCAGCAGCCAGCGAGGACGGCTTAATTCACCCCTCCACTTT.

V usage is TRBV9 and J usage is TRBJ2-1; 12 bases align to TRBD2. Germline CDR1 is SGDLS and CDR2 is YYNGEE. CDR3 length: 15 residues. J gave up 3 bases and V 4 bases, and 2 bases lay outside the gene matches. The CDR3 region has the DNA TGTGCCAGCAGCACTAGCGGGGGGAACTACAATGAGCAGTTCTTC. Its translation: CASSTSGGNYNEQFF.

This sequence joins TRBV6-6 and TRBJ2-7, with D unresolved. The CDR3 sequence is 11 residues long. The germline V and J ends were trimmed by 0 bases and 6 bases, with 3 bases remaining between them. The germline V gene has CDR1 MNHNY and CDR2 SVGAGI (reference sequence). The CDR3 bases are TGTGCCAGCAGTTACTCAGGCGAGCAGTACTTC. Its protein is CASSYSGEQYF.

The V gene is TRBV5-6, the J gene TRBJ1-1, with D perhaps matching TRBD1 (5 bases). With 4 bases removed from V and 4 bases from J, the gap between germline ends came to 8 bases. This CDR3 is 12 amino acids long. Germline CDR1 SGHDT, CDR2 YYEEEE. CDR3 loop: CASSPGGTEAFF. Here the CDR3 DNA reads TGTGCCAGCAGCCCCGGGGGCACTGAAGCTTTCTTT.

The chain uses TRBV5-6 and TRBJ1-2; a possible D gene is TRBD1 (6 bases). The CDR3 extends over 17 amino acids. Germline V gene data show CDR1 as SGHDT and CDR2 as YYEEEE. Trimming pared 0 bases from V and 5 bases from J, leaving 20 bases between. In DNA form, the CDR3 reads TGTGCCAGCAGCTTGGACAGGGAGCTATACAATTCATATGGCTACACCTTC. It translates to CASSLDRELYNSYGYTF.

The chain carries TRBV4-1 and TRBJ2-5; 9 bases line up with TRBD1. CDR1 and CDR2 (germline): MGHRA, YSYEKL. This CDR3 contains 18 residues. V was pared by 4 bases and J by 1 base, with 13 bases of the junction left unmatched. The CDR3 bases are TGCGCCAGCAGCCCGTACGGGACAGGGAAGGGGGGCCAAGAGACCCAGTACTTC. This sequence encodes CASSPYGTGKGGQETQYF.

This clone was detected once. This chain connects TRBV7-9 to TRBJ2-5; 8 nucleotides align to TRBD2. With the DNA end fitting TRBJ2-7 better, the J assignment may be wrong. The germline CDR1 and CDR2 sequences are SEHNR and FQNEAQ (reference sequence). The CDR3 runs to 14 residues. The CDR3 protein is CASSSGGGPYEQYF. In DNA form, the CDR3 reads TGTGCCAGCAGCTCAGGCGGGGGGCCCTACGAGCAGTACTTC.

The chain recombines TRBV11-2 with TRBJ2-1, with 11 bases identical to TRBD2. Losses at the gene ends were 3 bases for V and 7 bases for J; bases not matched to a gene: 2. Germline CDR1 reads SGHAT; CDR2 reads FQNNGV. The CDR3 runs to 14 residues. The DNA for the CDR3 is TGTGCCAGCAGCTTCCGACTAGCGGGGAATGAGCAGTTCTTC. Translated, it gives CASSFRLAGNEQFF.

CDR3 DNA sequence: TGTGCCAGCAGCATCCTACTGAGTTCCACAGATACGCAGTATTTT. Translating it yields CASSILLSSTDTQYF. The chain carries TRBV5-6 and TRBJ2-3; D is undetermined. The length of the CDR3 is 15 residues. Looked up from germline, CDR1 is SGHDT and CDR2 is YYEEEE. The V end was cut by 4 bases, the J end by 2 bases, with 14 bases between.

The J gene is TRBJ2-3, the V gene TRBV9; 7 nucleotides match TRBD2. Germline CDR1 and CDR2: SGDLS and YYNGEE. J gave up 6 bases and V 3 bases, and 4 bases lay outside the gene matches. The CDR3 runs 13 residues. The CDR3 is CASSERGPDTQYF. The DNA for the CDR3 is TGTGCCAGCAGCGAGCGGGGACCGGATACGCAGTATTTT.

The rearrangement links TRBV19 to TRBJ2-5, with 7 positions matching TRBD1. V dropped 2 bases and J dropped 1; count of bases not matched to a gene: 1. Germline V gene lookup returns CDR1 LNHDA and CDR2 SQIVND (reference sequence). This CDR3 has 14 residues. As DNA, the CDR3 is TGTGCCAGTAGTATAAGGGACAGCCAAGAGACCCAGTACTTC. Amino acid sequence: CASSIRDSQETQYF.

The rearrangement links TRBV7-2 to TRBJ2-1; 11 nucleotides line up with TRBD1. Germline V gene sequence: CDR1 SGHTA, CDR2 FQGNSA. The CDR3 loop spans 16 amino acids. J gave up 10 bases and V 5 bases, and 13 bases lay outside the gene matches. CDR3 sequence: CASSPRDRGWTWEQFF. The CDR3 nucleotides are TGTGCCAGCAGCCCCCGGGACAGGGGGTGGACTTGGGAGCAGTTCTTC.

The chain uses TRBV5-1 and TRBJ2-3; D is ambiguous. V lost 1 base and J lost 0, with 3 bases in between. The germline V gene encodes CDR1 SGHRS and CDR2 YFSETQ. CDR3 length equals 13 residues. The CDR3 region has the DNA TGCGCCAGCAGCTTGACTAGCACAGATACGCAGTATTTT. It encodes CASSLTSTDTQYF.

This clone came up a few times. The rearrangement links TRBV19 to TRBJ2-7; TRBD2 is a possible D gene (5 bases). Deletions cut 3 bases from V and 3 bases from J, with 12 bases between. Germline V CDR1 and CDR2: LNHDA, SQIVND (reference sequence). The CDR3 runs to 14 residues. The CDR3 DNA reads TGTGCCAGTAGTATTTACTCCGGGGACTACGAGCAGTACTTC. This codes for CASSIYSGDYEQYF.

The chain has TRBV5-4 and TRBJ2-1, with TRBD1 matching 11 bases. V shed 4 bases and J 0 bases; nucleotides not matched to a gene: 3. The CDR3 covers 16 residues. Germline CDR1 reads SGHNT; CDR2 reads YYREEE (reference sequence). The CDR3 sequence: CASSLGTGGSYNEQFF. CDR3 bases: TGTGCCAGCAGCCTCGGGACAGGGGGCTCCTACAATGAGCAGTTCTTC.

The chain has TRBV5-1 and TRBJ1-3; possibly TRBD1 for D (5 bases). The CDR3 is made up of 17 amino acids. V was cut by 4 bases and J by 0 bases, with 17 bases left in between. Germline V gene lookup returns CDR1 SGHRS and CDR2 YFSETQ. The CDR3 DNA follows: TGCGCCAGCAGCCCCTGGGGAGGGGCTGACTCTGGAAACACCATATATTTT. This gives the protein CASSPWGGADSGNTIYF.

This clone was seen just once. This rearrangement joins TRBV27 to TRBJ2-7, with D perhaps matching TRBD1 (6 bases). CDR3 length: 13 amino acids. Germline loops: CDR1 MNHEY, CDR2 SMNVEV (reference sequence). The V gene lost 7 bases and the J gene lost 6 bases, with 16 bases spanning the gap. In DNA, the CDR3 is TGTGCCAGCACTTTGACAACAGGGTCCGAGCAGTACTTC. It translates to CASTLTTGSEQYF.

CDR3: CASSPGNTEAFF. CDR3 DNA: TGTGCCAGCTCCCCCGGGAACACTGAAGCTTTCTTT. The chain joins TRBV6-1 to TRBJ1-1; D ambiguous. CDR1 MNHNS and CDR2 SASEGT come from the germline V gene. There are 12 residues in the CDR3. V was clipped by 8 bases and J by 1 base, with 8 bases between them.

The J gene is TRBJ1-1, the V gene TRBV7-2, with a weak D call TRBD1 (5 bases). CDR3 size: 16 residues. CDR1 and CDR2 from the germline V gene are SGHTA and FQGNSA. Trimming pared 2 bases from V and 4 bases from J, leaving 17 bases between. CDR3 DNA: TGTGCCAGCAGCTTATGGGCAGGGAAATACAGCACTGAAGCTTTCTTT. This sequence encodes CASSLWAGKYSTEAFF.

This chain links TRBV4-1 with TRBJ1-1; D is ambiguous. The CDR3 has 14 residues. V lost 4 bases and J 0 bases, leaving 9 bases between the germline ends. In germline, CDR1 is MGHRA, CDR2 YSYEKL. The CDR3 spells CASSPRGLNTEAFF. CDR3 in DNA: TGCGCCAGCAGCCCTCGCGGATTGAACACTGAAGCTTTCTTT.

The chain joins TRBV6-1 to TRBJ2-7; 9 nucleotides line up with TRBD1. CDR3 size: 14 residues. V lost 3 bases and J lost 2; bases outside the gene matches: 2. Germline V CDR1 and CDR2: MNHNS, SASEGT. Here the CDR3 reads CASSDGTGTYEQYF. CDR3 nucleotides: TGTGCCAGCAGTGACGGGACAGGGACCTACGAGCAGTACTTC.

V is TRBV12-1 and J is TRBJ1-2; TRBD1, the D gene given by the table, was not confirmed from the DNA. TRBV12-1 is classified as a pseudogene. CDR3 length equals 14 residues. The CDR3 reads CASSFHRDLRGYTF. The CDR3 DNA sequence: TGTGCCAGCAGCTTTCACAGGGATCTGCGCGGCTACACCTTC.

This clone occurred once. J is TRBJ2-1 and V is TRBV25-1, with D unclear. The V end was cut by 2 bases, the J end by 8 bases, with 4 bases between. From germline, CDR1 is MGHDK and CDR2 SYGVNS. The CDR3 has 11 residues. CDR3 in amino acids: CASSEGHEQFF. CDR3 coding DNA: TGTGCCAGCAGTGAAGGTCATGAGCAGTTCTTC.

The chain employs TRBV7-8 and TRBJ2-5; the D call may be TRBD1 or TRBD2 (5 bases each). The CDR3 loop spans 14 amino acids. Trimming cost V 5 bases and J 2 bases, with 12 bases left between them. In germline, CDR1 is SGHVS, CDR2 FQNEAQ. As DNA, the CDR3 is TGTGCCAGCAGCCTCGGGACCTCTCAAGAGACCCAGTACTTC. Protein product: CASSLGTSQETQYF.